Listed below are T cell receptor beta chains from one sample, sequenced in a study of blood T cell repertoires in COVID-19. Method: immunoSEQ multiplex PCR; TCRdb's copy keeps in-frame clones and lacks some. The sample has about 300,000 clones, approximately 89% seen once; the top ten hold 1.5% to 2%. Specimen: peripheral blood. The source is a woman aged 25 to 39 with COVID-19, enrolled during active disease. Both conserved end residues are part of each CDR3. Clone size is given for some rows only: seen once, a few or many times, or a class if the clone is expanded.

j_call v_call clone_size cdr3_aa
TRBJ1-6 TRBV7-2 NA CASSVGTGNNSPLHF
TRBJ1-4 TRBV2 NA CASSERQGATNEKLFF
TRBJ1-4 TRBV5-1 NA CASSLGQGATNEKLFF
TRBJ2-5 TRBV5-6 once CASSLELQETQYF
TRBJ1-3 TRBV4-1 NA CASSQFGVSGNTIYF
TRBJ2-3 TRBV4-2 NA CASSQSGGGGADTQYF
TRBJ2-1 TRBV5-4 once CASSFGTSSAGGALNEQFF
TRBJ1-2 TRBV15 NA CATSGLQRDRTRYGYTF
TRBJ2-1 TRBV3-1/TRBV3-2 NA CASRRQDYNEQFF
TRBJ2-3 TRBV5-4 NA CASSLSGKREDTQYF
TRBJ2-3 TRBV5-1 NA CASSLVGPSGSTDTQYF
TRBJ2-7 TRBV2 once CAGRGQSYEQYF